The clone carrying this T cell receptor (beta chain) was picked up many times. The antigen is undetermined. At one end the junction does not follow the germline gene, possibly because of a read error. These data originate in a study of T-cell reconstitution after alpha-beta-depleted transplantation in children. Germline CDR1 reads SSHAT; CDR2 reads FNYEAQ (reference sequence). The CDR3 runs to 14 residues. General study findings and limits: One year post-transplant, T-cell counts and diversity were largely derived from T cells produced anew. After transplant, at about two months, alpha-beta T cells were reportedly derived from several hundred expanded graft clones.

Unique molecular identifiers were used in preparing the TCRbeta library. TCRdb reprocessed the PCR reads via MiXCR and lists one record per CDR3 protein. The profile shows roughly 400,000 distinct CDR3 sequences, roughly 43% of them singletons. This receptor was identified in a girl between 2 and 10 years old with aplastic anemia, due to receive a stem cell transplant. The sequences come from PBMCs, collected before TCRalphabeta/CD19-depleted stem cell transplant. The rearrangement uses TRBV7-7 and TRBJ2-3, with TRBD2 matching over 9 bases. The CDR3 DNA is TGTGCTAGCAGCCTTAGCGGGAGATACGATACGCAGTATTTT. Protein: CASSLSGRYDTQYF.